This TCR beta chain is drawn from a study of cytomegalovirus exposure and HLA in healthy donors (dated by TCRdb to about 2017). In the study overall: In an earlier analysis of 587 of the donors, roughly 300 Gb of sequence data and roughly 100 million unique TCR beta sequences from 180 million or so T cells were reported. Five DR-DQ haplotypes were treated as single units for association and clustering because of strong linkage in the cohort. The study aimed to test whether cataloging public T cell receptors could reveal signatures of past pathogen exposure. A later analysis re-examined previously published TCR beta repertoires from more than 600 donors and added high-resolution HLA genotyping to investigate patterns of TCR occurrence. The T cell repertoires of around 730 subjects were profiled by immunosequencing and related to cytomegalovirus serostatus. Every repertoire in the discovery cohort had been generated on one and the same sequencing platform. Of the 350 to 450 genotyped donors, over 70% fell in the genetic ancestry cluster associated with self-reported Caucasian donors. Donor age, sex, ethnicity and CMV serostatus were collected together with the repertoire data. An early release that covered fewer than 750 HLA-typed donors contained about 300 gigabases of sequencing data and about 84 million unique TCR sequences. To predict cytomegalovirus infection status, the study brought together high-throughput TCR immunosequencing, statistical association of individual TCRs with disease status, and machine learning. An earlier analysis of 500 to 650 of the donors applied high-throughput TCR beta sequencing to assess whether each TCR beta V gene segment acted as functional or pseudogenic. A later genetic analysis used genome-wide SNP genotypes for about three fifths of the 666 donors, treating that subset as a discovery cohort. In the later analysis, no new phenotypic data were used to find candidate immune exposures; instead, reliance was placed on TCR beta sequences and their occurrence across donors. The number of donors typed differed by locus, with about 629-630 for A, B, C, DRB1 and DQB1, around 560 for DQA1, 606 for DPA1, and around 450 for DPB1. Among about 400 genotyped donors of the cohort, an average of about 240,000 unique TCR beta nucleotide sequences was sequenced per donor, of which about 18% were non-productive. Class I and class II HLA loci were covered by the typing at four-digit resolution. A separate validation cohort of more than 100 different subjects was used in addition to the roughly 620-subject first cohort. Results and caveats for the whole study, not just this receptor: The authors suggested that the approach could potentially be generalized to other disease states and immunological phenotypes. This cohort had only TCR beta chains sequenced, and the lack of alpha or paired-chain data limited which features could be detected. Correlated functional status among segregating V segments might be attributable to linkage disequilibrium, but an unknown experimental factor could not be ruled out. Presence/absence analyses assumed roughly uniform sequencing depth across donors, an assumption that may not hold. A later analysis found that most CMV-associated TCR beta chains appeared HLA-restricted, with HLA associations seemingly driven largely by CMV exposure. The only immune exposure information available for the cohort was CMV serostatus. Because HLA typing was missing for some donors at each locus, association tests included only the typed subset. The classifier was reported to diagnose cytomegalovirus status with high specificity and sensitivity in both the original and validation cohorts. In a later analysis, several top co-occurrence clusters were reported to appear linked to parvovirus B19, influenza, CMV and Epstein-Barr virus. A few of the identified cytomegalovirus-associated TCR beta chains were confirmed in vitro to be specific for cytomegalovirus antigens. Across donors, most TCR sequences were observed very rarely, whereas some public TCRs were present in many individuals. In an earlier analysis of about 540 of the donors, most TCR beta V segments were observed in productive rearrangements about 87% or about 30% of the time, broadly matching IMGT annotations. A later genetic analysis associated a missense DCLRE1C variant with V-gene and J-gene trimming of TCR beta chains, and an independent cohort replicated the association. Because counts were too low, under 20 rarely observed V segments, including chromosome 9 orphons, were left out of the earlier analysis of 500 to 750 of the donors. The 87-base-pair reads could not distinguish some IMGT-functional V segments, including TRBV6-2 and TRBV6-3, so those segments were excluded. A total of 150 to 200 TCR beta chains were listed by the study as associated with cytomegalovirus. In a later analysis, 16,951 TCR beta sequences were associated with specific HLA alleles at a false discovery rate of 0.05. A further reported finding was that TCR beta sequences accurately predicted the HLA-A and HLA-B alleles for most subjects in the first cohort. When HLA alleles, especially DR and DQ, strongly co-occurred, attributing TCR associations to individual alleles was difficult. The sequencing pipeline was judged likely to have produced a cluster of highly shared sequence variants as a technical artifact. In a later analysis, HLA-associated TCR beta chains were found to be more clonally expanded and to have lower generation probabilities than equally common non-associated chains. A later analysis found that TCR association rates varied across HLA loci, with DRB1 alleles showing the most associated TCRs and HLA-C alleles the fewest. In a later genetic analysis, fewer N-insertions in productive TCRs were reported among donors in an Asian-associated ancestry cluster than the roughly 700-donor mean.

Libraries were constructed by the immunoSEQ multiplex PCR assay. For the multiplex PCR, a mixture combining 60 forward primers for TCR Vbeta segments and 13 reverse primers for TCR Jbeta segments was used. The CDR3 region of rearranged TCR beta genes was amplified from genomic DNA by a multiplex PCR assay. On the Illumina HiSeq System, the amplified TCR beta libraries were sequenced as 87-base-pair reads. In the paper's pipeline: In a later analysis, around 80 million unique TCR beta chains were counted across the 650 to 700 repertoires, and roughly 11 million of these chains were shared by at least two donors. Raw reads were error-corrected and collapsed into unique sequences with a nearest-neighbor algorithm that merged closely related sequences to remove PCR and sequencing errors. Alignment of CDR3 sequences to IMGT reference sequences was used to assign V, D and J gene segments. For a sequence to be retained, at least a six-nucleotide match to both a V gene segment and a J gene segment was required. A rearrangement was called productive if the CDR3 had no stop codons and remained in frame with V and J, and every other rearrangement was called non-productive. CDR3 was defined by IMGT convention, running from the second conserved V-encoded cysteine to the conserved J-encoded phenylalanine. The earlier analysis of 550 to 650 of the donors excluded any sequence lacking an unambiguous match to a single V gene segment. In an earlier analysis of roughly 500 of the donors, V segments were called functional above 56.7% productive rearrangements and were called segregating when the between-donor standard deviation exceeded 5%. A statistical classification framework was built for diagnosing cytomegalovirus status from the catalog of TCR beta chain sequences. V and J gene assignment, in a later analysis, came from comparing TCR nucleotide sequences with IMGT/GENE-DB human TR gene sequences. A later analysis assigned CDR3 sequences and most-parsimonious VDJ recombination scenarios with the TCRdist pipeline. In a later analysis, each TCR beta chain was defined by its CDR3 amino acid sequence together with its V-gene family, and reads lacking a unique V-gene family were excluded. In a later analysis, fewer than 650 highly shared, low-generation-probability nucleotide sequences were removed to address suspected cross-contamination and a sequencing artifact. In a later analysis, a clonal expansion index for each public chain was calculated from normalized within-repertoire ranks of inferred template counts. In a later analysis, generation probabilities were computed with a VDJ recombination model fitted to out-of-frame rearrangements, and the resulting probabilities were checked against IGoR. Hypergeometric tests were used in a later analysis to score TCR-TCR, TCR-HLA and TCR-CMV co-occurrence, with a repertoire-size bias correction applied to the TCR pairs. In a later analysis, false discovery rates were estimated by permuting HLA or CMV assignments 20 times. In a later analysis, co-occurring TCRs were grouped using DBSCAN, with TCRdist sequence similarity added in when clustering inside HLA-allele-positive subsets. Co-occurrence clustering excluded repertoires with fewer than 30,000 or more than 120,000 public chains, plus five with anomalous nucleotide sharing. The immuneACCESS repertoire file appears here via TCRdb, limited to in-frame rearrangements. These files lack a portion of the clones; in checked studies, under half of the deficit traces to unresolved V genes, and the cause of the others is not known. V and J calls and clone size are given by that table; D and trimming were obtained from the DNA. The sample table lists around 160,000 clones, around 80% of them with a count of one. The ten largest account for less than 15% of the sample.

Sequences MRHNA (CDR1) and SNTAGT (CDR2) are obtained from the germline V gene. V and J are trimmed by 4 bases and 6 bases, and the gene matches miss 2 bases of the junction. The CDR3 runs 15 residues from the cysteine to the phenylalanine. Only the CDR3 portion is preserved as DNA: 45 bases, with reading frame beginning at the first base. About this clone: The antigen it recognizes is unknown. Within one base of it there is no much larger clone, and no base qualities were kept.

The cohort was made up of approximately 670 healthy bone marrow donors. At the time of sampling, every cohort member was nominally healthy, though immune exposures that went unrecorded were likely present. The donor tested CMV seropositive, placing the donor among the roughly 270 seropositive members of the cohort. Every donor gave a peripheral blood sample, and the peripheral blood mononuclear cells from that sample were used for TCR beta sequencing. Genomic DNA was extracted from the blood cell samples with the Qiagen DNeasy Blood Extraction Kit. This TCR was sampled from a man aged 40-50 years in good health and CMV-seropositive. Sequenced material: PBMCs. The rearrangement combines TRBV6-4 with TRBJ2-1, and 14 bases in between align with TRBD2. This receptor has the CDR3 CASSVGLAGANEQFF. In nucleotide form, the sequence is TGTGCCAGCAGTGTGGGACTAGCGGGAGCCAATGAGCAGTTCTTC.